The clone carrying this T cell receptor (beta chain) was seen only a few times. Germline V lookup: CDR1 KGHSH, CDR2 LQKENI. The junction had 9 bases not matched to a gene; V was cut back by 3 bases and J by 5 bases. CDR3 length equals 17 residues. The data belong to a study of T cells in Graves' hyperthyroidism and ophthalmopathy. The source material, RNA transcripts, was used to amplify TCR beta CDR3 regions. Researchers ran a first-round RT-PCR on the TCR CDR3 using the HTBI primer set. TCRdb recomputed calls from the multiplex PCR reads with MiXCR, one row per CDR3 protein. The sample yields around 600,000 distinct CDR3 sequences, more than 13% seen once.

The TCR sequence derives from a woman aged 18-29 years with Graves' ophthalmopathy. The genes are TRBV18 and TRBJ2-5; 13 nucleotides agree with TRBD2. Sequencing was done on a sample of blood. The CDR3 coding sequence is TGTGCCAGCTCACCGGGGACCGGGACTAGCGGGGCGGAGACCCAGTACTTC. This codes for CASSPGTGTSGAETQYF.